This T cell receptor (beta chain) stems from a study of blood T cell repertoires in COVID-19. The overall study: Sites in the United States, Italy and Spain provided acute and convalescent COVID-19 samples. T cells, B-cell-depleted T cells, or PBMCs supplied cDNA or gDNA.

The protocol was immunoSEQ multiplex PCR, while the TCRdb copy is restricted to in-frame clones and leaves out a portion. Of under 95,000 clones listed, roughly 86% are singletons. The sample was peripheral blood. The sequence came from a human donor with acute or convalescent COVID-19. The donor label of this sample is uncertain.

CDR3 sequence: CASTPGQGAVEQYF. The DNA of the CDR3 is TGTGCCAGCACCCCGGGACAGGGGGCGGTCGAGCAGTACTTC. This sequence joins TRBV2 and TRBJ2-7; TRBD1 aligns across 12 bases. The CDR3 length is 14 residues. Trimming at V came to 7 bases and at J to 6 bases, leaving 7 bases not matched to a gene. Germline CDR1 and CDR2: SNHLY and FYNNEI.